What follows are 6 T cell receptor beta chains derived from one specimen sequenced in a study of T cells after posttransplantation cyclophosphamide. Assay used: immunoSEQ multiplex PCR; TCRdb lists only in-frame clones, some missing. The repertoire holds 66,000 or so clones, with about 93% as singletons. Sequenced material: PBMCs. Source of these receptors: a woman aged 30 to 39 in good health and a related stem cell transplant donor.

The V call is TRBV10-1, the J call TRBJ2-3; TRBD1 agrees at 7 bases. The germline V gene encodes CDR1 WNHNN and CDR2 SYGVQD (reference sequence). J was trimmed by 0 bases and V by 2 bases; bases with no gene match: 14. The CDR3 extends over 19 amino acids. The CDR3 region has the DNA TGCGCCAGCAGTGAGCTGGGACAGCCGCGTGAGACCAGCACAGATACGCAGTATTTT. Translating gives CASSELGQPRETSTDTQYF.

The chain uses TRBV5-1 and TRBJ1-1; D is ambiguous. The CDR3 totals 16 residues. The V and J ends lost 0 bases and 0 bases respectively, with 12 bases between them. The germline CDR1 and CDR2 sequences are SGHRS and YFSETQ. The CDR3 loop is CASSLGASFMNTEAFF. The CDR3 DNA reads TGCGCCAGCAGCTTGGGAGCCTCTTTTATGAACACTGAAGCTTTCTTT.

This clone was recorded at least ten times. Here the CDR3 DNA reads TGTGCCAGCAGTTTCCCTTCACCCCTCCACTTT. The encoded protein is CASSFPSPLHF. V gene TRBV28 combines with J gene TRBJ1-6, with D unclear. V lost 3 bases and J lost 9, with 3 bases in between. CDR1 MDHEN and CDR2 SYDVKM come from the germline V gene. There are 11 residues in the CDR3. The whole variable domain, remainder taken from reference TRBV28 and TRBJ1-6, is DVKVTQSSRYLVKRTGEKVFLECVQDMDHENMFWYRQDPGLGLRLIYFSYDVKMKEKGDIPEGYSVSREKKERFSLILESASTNQTSMYLCASSFPSPLHFGNGTRLTVT.

V is TRBV7-9 and J is TRBJ2-3, with TRBD2 matching 10 bases. The CDR3 runs 19 residues. Germline trimming cut 2 bases from V and 3 bases from J; bases unmatched to any gene: 14. Germline V gene data show CDR1 as SEHNR and CDR2 as FQNEAQ (reference sequence). The CDR3 loop is CASSLKGLAGALKTDTQYF. DNA for the CDR3: TGTGCCAGCAGCTTAAAAGGCCTAGCGGGGGCCCTCAAAACAGATACGCAGTATTTT. The full variable domain, completed using reference TRBV7-9 and TRBJ2-3, is DTGVSQNPRHKITKRGQNVTFRCDPISEHNRLYWYRQTLGQGPEFLTYFQNEAQLEKSRLLSDRFSAERPKGSFSTLEIQRTEQGDSAMYLCASSLKGLAGALKTDTQYFGPGTRLTVL.

The V call is TRBV7-9, the J call TRBJ2-5; the D gene is possibly TRBD2 (5 bases). With 1 base removed from V and 9 bases from J, the gap between germline ends came to 12 bases. The CDR3 is 13 amino acids. Germline values: CDR1 SEHNR, CDR2 FQNEAQ (reference sequence). CDR3 nucleotides: TGTGCCAGCAGCTTAGGGAGCGAGGGCTCCCAGTACTTC. Amino acids: CASSLGSEGSQYF.

The chain links TRBV5-1 to TRBJ1-2; TRBD1 might be the D (5 bases). The CDR3 spans 17 residues. The germline CDR1 and CDR2 sequences are SGHRS and YFSETQ. Trimming removed 0 bases at V and 2 bases at J, with 17 bases between. The chain's CDR3 is CASSLEQGRSSNYGYTF. CDR3 bases: TGCGCCAGCAGCTTGGAGCAGGGTAGATCTTCCAACTATGGCTACACCTTC.